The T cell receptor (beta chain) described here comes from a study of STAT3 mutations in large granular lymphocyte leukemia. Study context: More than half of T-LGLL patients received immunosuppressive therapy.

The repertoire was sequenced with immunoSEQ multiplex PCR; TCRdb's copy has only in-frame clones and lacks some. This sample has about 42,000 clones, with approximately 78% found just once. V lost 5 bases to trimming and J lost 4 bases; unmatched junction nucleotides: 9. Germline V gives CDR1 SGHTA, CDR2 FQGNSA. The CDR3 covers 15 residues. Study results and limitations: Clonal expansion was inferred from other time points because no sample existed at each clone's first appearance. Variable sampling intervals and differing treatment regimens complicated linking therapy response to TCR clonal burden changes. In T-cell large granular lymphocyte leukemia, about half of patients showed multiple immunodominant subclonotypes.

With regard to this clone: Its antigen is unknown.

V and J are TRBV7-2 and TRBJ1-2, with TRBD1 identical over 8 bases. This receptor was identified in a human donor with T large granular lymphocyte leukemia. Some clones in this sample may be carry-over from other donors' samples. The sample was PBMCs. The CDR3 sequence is CASSLPDREFYGYTF. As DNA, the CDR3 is TGTGCCAGCAGCCTCCCGGACAGGGAGTTCTATGGCTACACCTTC.